This T cell receptor beta chain was observed in a study of CD8+ T cells in alopecia areata. Study information: Tofacitinib continued for 6 to 18 months and was then withheld for 6 months.

As concerns this clone: Antigen: not known.

Investigators isolated RNA and reverse transcribed it into cDNA to act as the sequencing template. This table comes from immunoSEQ multiplex PCR, and its TCRdb copy is limited to in-frame clones, with some not included. The sample consists of about 200,000 clones, roughly two fifths of them appearing once. Overall study findings and caveats: In lesional scalp, particularly from alopecia totalis/universalis, clonality was higher than in normal scalp.

CDR3 length equals 15 residues. CDR1 is SGHTA, CDR2 FQGNSA, per germline. J gave up 7 bases and V 2 bases, and 4 bases lay outside the gene matches. The treatment was: oral pan-JAK inhibitor, 5-10 mg twice daily. Peripheral blood and lesional scalp punch biopsies came from alopecia areata patients. The TCR sequence derives from a human donor with alopecia areata. The chain is built from TRBV7-2 and TRBJ2-1; the match to TRBD2 covers 11 bases. Here the sequenced sample was CD4+ T cells sorted from blood, taken between weeks 30 and 35, from a patient treated with tofacitinib. The CDR3 reads CASSLLAGGLNEQFF. The CDR3 nucleotides read TGTGCCAGCAGCTTACTAGCGGGGGGCCTGAATGAGCAGTTCTTC.